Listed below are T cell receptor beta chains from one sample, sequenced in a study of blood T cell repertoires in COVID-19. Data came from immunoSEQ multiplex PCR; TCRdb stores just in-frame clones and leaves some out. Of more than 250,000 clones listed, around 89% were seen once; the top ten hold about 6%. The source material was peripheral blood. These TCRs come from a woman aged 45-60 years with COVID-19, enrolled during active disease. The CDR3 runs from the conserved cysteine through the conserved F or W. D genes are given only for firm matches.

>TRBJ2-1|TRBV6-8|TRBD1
TGTGCCAGCAATCATCCCGGGACAGCTAGCCACTACAATGAGCAGTTCTTC
CASNHPGTASHYNEQFF
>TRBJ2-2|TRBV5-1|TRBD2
TGCGCCAGCAGCTTGATGGCTAGCGGGAACACCGGGGAGCTGTTTTTT
CASSLMASGNTGELFF
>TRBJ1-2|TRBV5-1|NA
TGCGCCAGCAGCCCGGGGTTAGCTAACTATGGCTACACCTTC
CASSPGLANYGYTF
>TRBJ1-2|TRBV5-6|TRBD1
TGTGCCAGCAGCTCCCCCGGGACAGGGGGCTCCTTTGGTCGTGGCTACACCTTC
CASSSPGTGGSFGRGYTF
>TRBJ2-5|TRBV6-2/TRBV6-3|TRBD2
TGTGCCAGCAGCCCCCTCTTAGCGGGAGGGCCTGTTTCTGCGTCCCAGTACTTC
CASSPLLAGGPVSASQYF
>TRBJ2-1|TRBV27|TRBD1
TGTGCCAGCAGCGGACAGGGGGCCTACAATGAGCAGTTCTTC
CASSGQGAYNEQFF
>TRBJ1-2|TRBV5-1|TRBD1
TGCGCCAGCAGCTACATTGGGACAGCTAACTATGGCTACACCTTC
CASSYIGTANYGYTF
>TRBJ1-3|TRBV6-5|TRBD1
TGTGCCAGCAGTCGACAGGGGAAAGGAAACACCATATATTTT
CASSRQGKGNTIYF
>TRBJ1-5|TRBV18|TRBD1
TGTGCCAGCGGACAGGGGAAAAATCAGCCCCAGCATTTT
CASGQGKNQPQHF
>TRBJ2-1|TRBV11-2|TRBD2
TGTGCCAGCAGCTTAGTGCTGCGGGGGAATGAGCAGTTCTTC
CASSLVLRGNEQFF
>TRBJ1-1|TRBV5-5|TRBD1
TGTGCCAGCAGCTCACTACTTGACAGGGTTAACGAAGCTTTCTTT
CASSSLLDRVNEAFF